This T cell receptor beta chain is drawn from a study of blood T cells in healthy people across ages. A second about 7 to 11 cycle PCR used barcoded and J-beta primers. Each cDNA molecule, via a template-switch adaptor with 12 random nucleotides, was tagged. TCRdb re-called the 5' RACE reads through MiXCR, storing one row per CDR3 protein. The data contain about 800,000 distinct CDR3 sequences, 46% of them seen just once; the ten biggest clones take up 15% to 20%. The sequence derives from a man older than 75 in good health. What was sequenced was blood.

CDR3: CSVRLAGSSYNEQFF. The CDR3 bases are TGCAGCGTTCGACTAGCGGGGAGCTCCTACAATGAGCAGTTCTTC. J is TRBJ2-1 and V is TRBV29-1, with 11 bases identical to TRBD2. Germline CDR1 and CDR2: SQVTM and ANQGSEA. The CDR3 spans 15 residues. The trim removed 5 bases at V and 0 bases at J, leaving 3 bases unmatched.